This record concerns one T cell receptor (beta chain) sequence. The sample belongs to a study of blood T cell repertoires in COVID-19. Generated by immunoSEQ multiplex PCR, the TCRdb table keeps only in-frame clones and is missing some. Of 250,000 or so clones in the sample, 65% to 90% are singletons; the top ten hold over 1.5%. From germline, CDR1 is MNHEY and CDR2 SMNVEV (reference sequence). The CDR3 is made up of 16 amino acids. Trimming at V came to 5 bases and at J to 2 bases, leaving 9 bases not matched to a gene. V is TRBV27 and J is TRBJ2-7, with 10 positions matching TRBD1. Sequenced material: PBMCs or T cells enriched from blood (not recorded which). This TCR derives from a man in his forties who had recovered from COVID-19. The chain's CDR3 is CASSPTAGTGAYEQYF. The DNA of the CDR3 is TGTGCCAGCAGTCCAACGGCCGGGACAGGGGCCTACGAGCAGTACTTC.